Sequencing of this T cell receptor (beta chain) was carried out in a study of blood T cell repertoires in COVID-19. About the research overall: The analysed material was cDNA or gDNA that came from T cells, B-cell-depleted T cells, or PBMCs.

Seattle patients were enrolled while actively infected and followed longitudinally. Under the authors' procedure: Amplification with reference gene primers provided the estimates of nucleated cell counts. TCRdb keeps only in-frame clones here, not all; method: immunoSEQ multiplex PCR. V and J calls and clone size are as listed in that table; D and trimming were resolved from the DNA. The sample has under 250,000 clones, approximately 90% seen once. A single count supports this clone. J was trimmed by 2 bases and V by 0 bases; bases with no gene match: 3. Germline V CDR1 and CDR2: SGHTA, FQGNSA. The CDR3 has 16 amino acids.

Sequenced: peripheral blood. This sequence originates from a man aged 50 to 60 with COVID-19, enrolled during active disease. The chain uses TRBV7-2 and TRBJ2-5; 10 nucleotides match TRBD2. CDR3 nucleotides: TGTGCCAGCAGCTTAGCTCCAGCGGGGGGGCAAGAGACCCAGTACTTC. Translating gives CASSLAPAGGQETQYF.